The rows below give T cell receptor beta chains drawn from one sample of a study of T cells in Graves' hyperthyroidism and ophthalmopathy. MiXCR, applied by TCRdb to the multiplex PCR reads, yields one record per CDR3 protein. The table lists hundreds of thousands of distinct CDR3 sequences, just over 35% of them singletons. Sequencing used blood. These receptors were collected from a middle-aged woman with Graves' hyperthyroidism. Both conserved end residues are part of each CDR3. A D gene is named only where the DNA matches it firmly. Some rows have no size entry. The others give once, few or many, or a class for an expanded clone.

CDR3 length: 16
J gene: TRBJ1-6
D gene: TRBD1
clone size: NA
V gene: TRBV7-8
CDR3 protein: CASRHGQGYYNSPLHF
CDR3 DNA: TGTGCCAGCAGACATGGACAGGGCTACTATAATTCACCCCTCCACTTT

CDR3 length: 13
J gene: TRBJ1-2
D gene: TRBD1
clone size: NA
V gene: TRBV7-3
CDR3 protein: CASSQTGGIGYTF
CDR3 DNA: TGTGCCAGCAGCCAGACAGGGGGGATTGGCTACACCTTC

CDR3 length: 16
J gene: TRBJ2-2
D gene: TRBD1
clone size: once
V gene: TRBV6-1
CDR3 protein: CASSSGQGAVTGELFF
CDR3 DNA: TGTGCCAGCAGCTCGGGACAGGGGGCTGTGACCGGGGAGCTGTTTTTT

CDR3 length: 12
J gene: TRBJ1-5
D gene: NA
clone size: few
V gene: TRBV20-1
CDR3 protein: CSARGSDQPQHF
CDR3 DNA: TGCAGTGCTAGAGGGTCGGATCAGCCCCAGCATTTT

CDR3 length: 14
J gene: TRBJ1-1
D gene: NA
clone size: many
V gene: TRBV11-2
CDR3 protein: CASSSRPGNTEAFF
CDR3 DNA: TGTGCCAGCAGCTCCAGGCCCGGGAACACTGAAGCTTTCTTT

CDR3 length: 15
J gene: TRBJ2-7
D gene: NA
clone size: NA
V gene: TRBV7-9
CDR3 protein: CASSPQTDQSGEQYF
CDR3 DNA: TGTGCCAGCAGCCCCCAGACGGACCAGTCAGGGGAGCAGTACTTC

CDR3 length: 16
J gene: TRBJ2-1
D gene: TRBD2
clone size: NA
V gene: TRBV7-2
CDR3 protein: CASSLLAGANYNEQFF
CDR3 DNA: TGTGCCAGCAGCTTACTAGCGGGAGCGAACTACAATGAGCAGTTCTTC

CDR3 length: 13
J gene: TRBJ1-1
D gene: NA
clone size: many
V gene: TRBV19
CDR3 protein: CASRDRQNTEAFF
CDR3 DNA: TGTGCCAGTAGAGACAGGCAGAACACTGAAGCTTTCTTT

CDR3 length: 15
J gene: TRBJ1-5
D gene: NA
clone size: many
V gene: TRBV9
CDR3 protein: CASSVSPSGIQPQHF
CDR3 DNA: TGTGCCAGCAGCGTATCTCCTTCAGGGATCCAGCCCCAGCATTTT

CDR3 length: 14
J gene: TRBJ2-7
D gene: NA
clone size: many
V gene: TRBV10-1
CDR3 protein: CASSEIRGPYEQYF
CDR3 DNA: TGCGCCAGCAGTGAGATCAGGGGTCCTTACGAGCAGTACTTC

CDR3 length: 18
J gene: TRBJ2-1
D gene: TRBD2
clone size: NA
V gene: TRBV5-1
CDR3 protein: CASSFIGPSGRFYNEQFF
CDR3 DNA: TGCGCCAGCAGCTTTATCGGCCCAAGCGGGAGGTTCTACAATGAGCAGTTCTTC

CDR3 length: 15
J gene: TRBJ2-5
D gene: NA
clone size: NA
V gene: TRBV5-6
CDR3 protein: CASSLMLRGRETQYF
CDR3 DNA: TGTGCCAGCAGCTTGATGCTCCGAGGGCGAGAGACCCAGTACTTC

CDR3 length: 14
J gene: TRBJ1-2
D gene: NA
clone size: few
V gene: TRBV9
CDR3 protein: CASSVDQAGDGYTF
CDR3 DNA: TGTGCCAGCAGCGTAGACCAGGCAGGGGATGGCTACACCTTC

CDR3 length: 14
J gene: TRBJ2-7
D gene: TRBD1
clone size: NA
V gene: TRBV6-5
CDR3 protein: CASSYTGASYEQYF
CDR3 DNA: TGTGCCAGCAGTTACACAGGGGCCTCCTACGAGCAGTACTTC

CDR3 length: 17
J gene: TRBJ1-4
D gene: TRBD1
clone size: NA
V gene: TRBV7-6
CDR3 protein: CASSPTKGQGGNEKLFF
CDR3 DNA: TGTGCCAGCAGCCCTACCAAAGGACAGGGAGGTAATGAAAAACTGTTTTTT

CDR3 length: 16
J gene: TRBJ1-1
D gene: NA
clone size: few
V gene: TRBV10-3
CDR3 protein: CASSRRRGGLNTEAFF
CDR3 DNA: TGTGCCAGCAGTCGGAGGCGAGGAGGGCTGAACACTGAAGCTTTCTTT

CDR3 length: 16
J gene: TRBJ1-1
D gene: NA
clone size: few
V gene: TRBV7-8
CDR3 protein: CASSQRGVGGSTEAFF
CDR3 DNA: TGTGCCAGCAGCCAGCGGGGGGTTGGGGGGAGCACTGAAGCTTTCTTT

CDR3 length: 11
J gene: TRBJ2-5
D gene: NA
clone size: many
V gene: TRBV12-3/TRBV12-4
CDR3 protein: CASSFRETQYF
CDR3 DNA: TGTGCCAGCAGTTTCCGGGAGACCCAGTACTTC

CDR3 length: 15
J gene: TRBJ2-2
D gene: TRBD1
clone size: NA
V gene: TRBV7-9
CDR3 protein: CASSQDQGDTGELFF
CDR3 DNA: TGTGCCAGCAGCCAAGATCAGGGGGACACCGGGGAGCTGTTTTTT

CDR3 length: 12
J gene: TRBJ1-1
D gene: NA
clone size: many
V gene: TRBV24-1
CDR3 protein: CATSEGNTEAFF
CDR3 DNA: TGTGCCACCAGTGAGGGGAACACTGAAGCTTTCTTT

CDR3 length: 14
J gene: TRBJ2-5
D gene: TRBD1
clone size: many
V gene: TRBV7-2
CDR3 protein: CASSLGQGYETQYF
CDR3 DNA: TGTGCCAGCAGCTTAGGACAGGGGTATGAGACCCAGTACTTC

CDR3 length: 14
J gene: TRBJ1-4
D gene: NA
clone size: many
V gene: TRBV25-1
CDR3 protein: CASSETTANEKLFF
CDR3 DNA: TGTGCCAGCAGTGAAACGACAGCTAATGAAAAACTGTTTTTT

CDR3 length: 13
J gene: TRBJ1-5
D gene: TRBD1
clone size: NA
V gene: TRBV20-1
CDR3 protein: CSTRGGLNQPQHF
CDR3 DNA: TGCAGTACACGAGGGGGCCTCAATCAGCCCCAGCATTTT

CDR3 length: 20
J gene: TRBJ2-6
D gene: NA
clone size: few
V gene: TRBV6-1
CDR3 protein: CASSYGSGGTVLSGANVLTF
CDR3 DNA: TGTGCCAGCAGTTACGGGTCTGGAGGAACGGTACTCTCTGGGGCCAACGTCCTGACTTTC

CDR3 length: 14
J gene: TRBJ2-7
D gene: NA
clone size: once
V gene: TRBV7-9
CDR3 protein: CASSLALGYNEQYF
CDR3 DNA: TGTGCCAGCAGCTTGGCCCTCGGGTACAATGAGCAGTACTTC

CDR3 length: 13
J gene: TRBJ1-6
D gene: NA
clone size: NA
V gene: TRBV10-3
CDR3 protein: CAISEAGDSPLHF
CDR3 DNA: TGTGCCATCAGTGAGGCGGGGGATTCACCCCTCCACTTT

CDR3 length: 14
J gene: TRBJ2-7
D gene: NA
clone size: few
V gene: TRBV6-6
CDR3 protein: CASSDDRSSYEQYF
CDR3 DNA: TGTGCCAGCAGTGACGACCGAAGCTCCTACGAGCAGTACTTC

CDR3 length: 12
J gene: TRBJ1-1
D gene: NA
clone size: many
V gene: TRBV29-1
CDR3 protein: CSVVRGGTEAFF
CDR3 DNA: TGCAGCGTCGTCCGGGGGGGAACTGAAGCTTTCTTT

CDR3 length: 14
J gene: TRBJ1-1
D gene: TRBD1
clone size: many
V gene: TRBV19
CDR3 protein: CASRGDRTYTEAFF
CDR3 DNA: TGTGCCAGCAGAGGGGACAGGACGTACACTGAAGCTTTCTTT

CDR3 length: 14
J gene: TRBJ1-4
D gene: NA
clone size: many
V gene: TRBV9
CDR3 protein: CASSVGQMGEKLFF
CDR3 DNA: TGTGCCAGCAGCGTCGGACAGATGGGGGAAAAACTGTTTTTT

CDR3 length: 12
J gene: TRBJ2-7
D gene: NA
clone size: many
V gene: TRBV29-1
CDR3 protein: CSLGGGLYEQYF
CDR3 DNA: TGCAGCTTGGGGGGGGGGCTCTACGAGCAGTACTTC

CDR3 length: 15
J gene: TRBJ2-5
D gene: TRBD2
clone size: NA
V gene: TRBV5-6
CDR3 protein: CASSFLTSGVETQYF
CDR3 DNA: TGTGCCAGCAGCTTCTTGACTAGCGGGGTGGAGACCCAGTACTTC

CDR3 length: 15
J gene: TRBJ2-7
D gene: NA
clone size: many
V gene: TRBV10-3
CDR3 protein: CAISELQASFHEQYF
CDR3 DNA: TGTGCCATCAGTGAGTTACAGGCTAGCTTCCACGAGCAGTACTTC

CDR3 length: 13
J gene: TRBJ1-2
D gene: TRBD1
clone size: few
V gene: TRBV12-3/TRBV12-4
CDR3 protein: CASSLEGASGYTF
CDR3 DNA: TGTGCCAGCAGTTTAGAGGGGGCAAGTGGCTACACCTTC

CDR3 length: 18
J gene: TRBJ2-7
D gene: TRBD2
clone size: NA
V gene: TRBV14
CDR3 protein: CASSPKIRTSGRAYEQYF
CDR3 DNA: TGTGCCAGCAGCCCGAAAATTCGGACTAGCGGGAGGGCCTACGAGCAGTACTTC

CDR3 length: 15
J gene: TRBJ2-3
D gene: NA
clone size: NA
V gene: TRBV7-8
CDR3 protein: CASSLSGLPADTQYF
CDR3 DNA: TGTGCCAGCAGCTTGTCGGGACTCCCCGCAGATACGCAGTATTTT

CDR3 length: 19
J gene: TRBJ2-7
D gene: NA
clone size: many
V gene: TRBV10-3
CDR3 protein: CAISESKGDSHRIGNEQYF
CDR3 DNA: TGTGCCATCAGTGAGTCGAAGGGCGACAGCCACCGAATCGGGAACGAGCAGTACTTC

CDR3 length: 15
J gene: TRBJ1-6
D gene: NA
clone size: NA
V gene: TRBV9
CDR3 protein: CASTPTGVLNSPLHF
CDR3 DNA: TGTGCCAGCACTCCAACGGGGGTCCTGAATTCACCCCTCCACTTT

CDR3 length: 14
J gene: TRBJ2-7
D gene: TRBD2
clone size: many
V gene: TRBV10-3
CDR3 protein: CAISEGDYNYEQYF
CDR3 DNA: TGTGCCATCAGTGAAGGGGACTATAACTACGAGCAGTACTTC

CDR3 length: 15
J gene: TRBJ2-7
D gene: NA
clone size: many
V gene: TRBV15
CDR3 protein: CATSKLQTPAYEQYF
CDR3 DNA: TGTGCCACCAGCAAATTACAGACGCCTGCCTACGAGCAGTACTTC

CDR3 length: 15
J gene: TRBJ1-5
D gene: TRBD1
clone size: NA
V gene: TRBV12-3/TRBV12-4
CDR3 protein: CASSLVTGGFGTQHF
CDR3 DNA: TGTGCCAGCAGTTTAGTGACAGGGGGCTTCGGGACCCAGCATTTT

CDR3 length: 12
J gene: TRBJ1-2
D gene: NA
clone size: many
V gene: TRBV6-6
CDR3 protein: CASSGMDYGYTF
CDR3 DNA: TGTGCCAGCAGTGGAATGGACTATGGCTACACCTTC

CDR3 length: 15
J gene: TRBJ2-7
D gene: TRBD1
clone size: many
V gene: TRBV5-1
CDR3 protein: CASSSLGTASYEQYF
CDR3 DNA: TGCGCCAGCAGCTCACTGGGGACAGCCTCCTACGAGCAGTACTTC

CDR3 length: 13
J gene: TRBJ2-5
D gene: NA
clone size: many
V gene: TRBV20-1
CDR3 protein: CSARDPRDKTQYF
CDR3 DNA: TGCAGTGCTAGAGATCCCAGGGACAAGACCCAGTACTTC

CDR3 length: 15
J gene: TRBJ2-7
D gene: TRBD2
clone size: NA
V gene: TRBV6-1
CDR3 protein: CASTRDGLASYEQYF
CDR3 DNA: TGTGCCAGCACAAGAGACGGACTAGCGAGCTACGAGCAGTACTTC

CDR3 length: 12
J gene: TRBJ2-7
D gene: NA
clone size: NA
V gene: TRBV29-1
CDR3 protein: CSLARNPYEQYF
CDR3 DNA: TGCAGCTTAGCAAGGAACCCCTACGAGCAGTACTTC

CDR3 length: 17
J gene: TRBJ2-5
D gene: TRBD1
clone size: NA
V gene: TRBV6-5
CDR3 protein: CASSYSLIQGAREAQYF
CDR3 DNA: TGTGCCAGCAGTTACTCCCTAATACAGGGGGCAAGAGAGGCCCAGTACTTC

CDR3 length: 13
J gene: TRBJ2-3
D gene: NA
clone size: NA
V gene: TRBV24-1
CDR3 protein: CATLTGLSDTQYF
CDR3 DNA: TGTGCCACCCTGACTGGGCTGTCAGATACGCAGTATTTT

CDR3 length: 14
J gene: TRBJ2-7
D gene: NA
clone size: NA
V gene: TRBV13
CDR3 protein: CASSLEDDYYEQYF
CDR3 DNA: TGTGCCAGCAGCTTAGAGGACGACTATTACGAGCAGTACTTC

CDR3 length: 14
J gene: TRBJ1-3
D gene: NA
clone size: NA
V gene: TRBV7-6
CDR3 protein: CASGSLGVGNTVYF
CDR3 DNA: TGTGCCAGCGGCTCACTAGGGGTCGGAAACACCGTATATTTT

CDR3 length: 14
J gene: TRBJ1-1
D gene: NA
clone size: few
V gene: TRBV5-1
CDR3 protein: CASSLGTGVSEAFF
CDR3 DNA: TGCGCCAGCAGCTTGGGTACGGGGGTCTCTGAAGCTTTCTTT

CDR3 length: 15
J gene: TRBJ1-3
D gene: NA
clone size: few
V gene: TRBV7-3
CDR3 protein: CASSMGRISGNTIYF
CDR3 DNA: TGTGCCAGCAGCATGGGACGGATCTCTGGAAACACCATATATTTT